The 28 T cell receptor beta chains in this list originate from one sample, sequenced in a study of T-cell reconstitution after alpha-beta-depleted transplantation in children. The authors prepared the TCRbeta library with unique molecular identifiers. TCRdb processed the PCR reads anew with MiXCR; each CDR3 protein has one entry. The sample yields roughly 300,000 distinct CDR3 sequences, 10% seen once. The sequences come from PBMCs from the stem cell graft donor, collected from the stem cell graft. Receptors originate from a human donor who donated a stem cell graft to a child with acute lymphoblastic leukemia.

Worth noting for this clonotype: A read error may account for a junction end that differs from germline. The rearrangement joins TRBV7-7 to TRBJ2-5, with D perhaps matching TRBD1 or TRBD2 (5 bases each). CDR1 is SSHAT, CDR2 FNYEAQ, per germline (reference sequence). This CDR3 comprises 15 residues. CDR3 DNA: TGTGCTAGCAGCTTAGTGCAGGGACCAGGAGAGACCCAGTACTTC. It yields the protein CASSLVQGPGETQYF.

This clonotype was found many times. The CDR3 sequence: CAISTQGTSNTGELFF. In DNA, the CDR3 is TGTGCCATCAGTACACAGGGAACCTCTAACACCGGGGAGCTGTTTTTT. This chain joins TRBV10-3 and TRBJ2-2; TRBD1 might be the D (6 bases). Germline V gives CDR1 ENHRY, CDR2 SYGVKD. Trimming shortened V by 5 bases and J by 2 bases, and 15 bases separated the two germline ends. The CDR3 has 16 amino acids.

This clonotype was detected ten times or more. The chain has TRBV7-3 and TRBJ1-6; tentative D call: TRBD1 (5 bases). Germline lookup yields CDR1 SGHTA and CDR2 FQGTGA. The CDR3 extends over 13 amino acids. V lost 8 bases, J lost 4 bases, and 9 bases lay in between. The CDR3 nucleotides are TGTGCCAGCGGGGCGGATTATAATTCACCCCTCCACTTT. Translation: CASGADYNSPLHF. Supplemented by reference TRBV7-3 and TRBJ1-6, the full variable domain reads GAGVSQTPSNKVTEKGKYVELRCDPISGHTALYWYRQSLGQGPEFLIYFQGTGAADDSGLPNDRFFAVRPEGSVSTLKIQRTERGDSAVYLCASGADYNSPLHFGNGTRLTVT.

The CDR3 spells CSARNLNRGSGREQYF. Written as DNA, the CDR3 is TGCAGTGCTAGAAACCTGAACAGGGGGTCCGGGCGGGAGCAGTACTTC. The genes are TRBV20-1 and TRBJ2-7; 8 bases are shared with TRBD1. In germline, CDR1 is DFQATT, CDR2 SNEGSKA (reference sequence). The CDR3 is 16 residues long. V was clipped by 2 bases and J by 7 bases; unmatched bases: 16.

V is TRBV10-3 and J is TRBJ2-5; possibly TRBD1 for D (6 bases). Germline CDR1 ENHRY, CDR2 SYGVKD. The CDR3 runs to 14 residues. V was clipped by 3 bases and J by 2 bases, with 10 bases between them. The CDR3 is CAISDWTVQETQYF. The DNA for the CDR3 is TGTGCCATCAGTGACTGGACAGTTCAAGAGACCCAGTACTTC.

The rearrangement uses TRBV3-1 and TRBJ2-3, with D possibly being TRBD2 (5 bases). Germline V gene sequence: CDR1 LGHDT, CDR2 YNNKEL (reference sequence). V dropped 0 bases and J dropped 1 base, with 11 bases sitting between them. The CDR3 is made up of 16 amino acids. CDR3: CASSQDLSDRTDTQYF. In DNA form, the CDR3 reads TGTGCCAGCAGCCAAGATCTTAGCGACCGCACAGATACGCAGTATTTT.

This chain joins TRBV7-2 and TRBJ2-7; 8 positions match TRBD1. Per germline, CDR1 SGHTA and CDR2 FQGNSA. The CDR3 has 16 amino acids. After removal of 4 bases from V and 0 bases from J, the junction contained 8 bases not matched to a gene. This CDR3 reads CASSWVPQGASYEQYF. The CDR3 DNA reads as TGTGCCAGCAGCTGGGTCCCGCAGGGGGCCTCCTACGAGCAGTACTTC.

The chain has TRBV27 and TRBJ2-2; D tentatively fits TRBD1 or TRBD2 (5 bases each). The V end lost 2 bases, the J end lost 4 bases, and 17 bases lay between the germline ends. Germline V gene data show CDR1 as MNHEY and CDR2 as SMNVEV (reference sequence). The CDR3 has 17 residues. The DNA of the CDR3 is TGTGCCAGCAGTTTAGGGACCCGAGTCCCGTTCACCGGGGAGCTGTTTTTT. Its translation is CASSLGTRVPFTGELFF.

This clonotype was seen more than once but under ten times. The chain uses TRBV19 and TRBJ2-1; the D is unclear. The CDR3 has 16 amino acids. Germline assignment: CDR1 LNHDA and CDR2 SQIVND (reference sequence). Trimming shortened V by 6 bases and J by 0 bases, and 15 bases separated the two germline ends. The CDR3 protein is CASRDRASSSYNEQFF. CDR3 in DNA: TGTGCCAGTAGGGATCGGGCGTCCAGCTCCTACAATGAGCAGTTCTTC.

The V call is TRBV12-3 or TRBV12-4, the J call TRBJ2-2; TRBD2 matches 7 bases. The V and J ends lost 8 bases and 1 base, in that order; junction bases with no gene match: 7. There are 15 residues in the CDR3. The CDR3 coding sequence is TGTGCCAGCCGTGTTCGGGAGGAGAACACCGGGGAGCTGTTTTTT. It translates to CASRVREENTGELFF.

Many counts were recorded for this clonotype. This rearrangement joins TRBV5-1 to TRBJ2-7; perhaps TRBD2 as D (5 bases). The CDR3 spans 14 residues. Trimming left V 4 bases short and J 0 bases short, with 11 bases between. Germline V gives CDR1 SGHRS, CDR2 YFSETQ. The CDR3 protein is CASSRNRGSYEQYF. The CDR3 DNA sequence: TGCGCCAGCAGCCGCAATCGGGGCTCCTACGAGCAGTACTTC.

This clonotype was picked up many times. The V and J genes are TRBV27 and TRBJ2-7, with TRBD1 matching over 7 bases. This CDR3 is 12 amino acids long. Germline CDR1 and CDR2: MNHEY and SMNVEV (reference sequence). V dropped 8 bases and J dropped 1; count of bases not matched to a gene: 2. CDR3 in DNA: TGTGCCAGCCCAGGGGGATCCTACGAGCAGTACTTC. Its protein product is CASPGGSYEQYF.

The chain uses TRBV3-1 and TRBJ1-6, with 8 bases aligning to TRBD1. The junction had 6 bases not matched to a gene; V was cut back by 3 bases and J by 5 bases. This CDR3 comprises 16 residues. Germline assignment: CDR1 LGHDT and CDR2 YNNKEL (reference sequence). Here the CDR3 DNA reads TGTGCCAGCAGCCATGGAGACAGGGGAAATAATTCACCCCTCCACTTT. This codes for CASSHGDRGNNSPLHF. The whole variable domain, filled in from reference TRBV3-1 and TRBJ1-6, reads DTAVSQTPKYLVTQMGNDKSIKCEQNLGHDTMYWYKQDSKKFLKIMFSYNNKELIINETVPNRFSPKSPDKAHLNLHINSLELGDSAVYFCASSHGDRGNNSPLHFGNGTRLTVT.

This clonotype was counted ten times or more. The V and J genes are TRBV29-1 and TRBJ2-3, with D perhaps TRBD1 (5 bases). CDR1 is SQVTM and CDR2 is ANQGSEA in the germline V gene. V lost 4 bases and J lost 2, with 13 bases in between. The CDR3 totals 14 residues. The CDR3 protein is CSVAATGTTDTQYF. In DNA, the CDR3 is TGCAGCGTTGCGGCCACAGGTACCACAGATACGCAGTATTTT.

The chain links TRBV6-5 to TRBJ2-1; 11 bases line up with TRBD2. Trimming removed 4 bases from V and 8 bases from J; junction bases left unmatched: 13. The CDR3 is made up of 17 amino acids. Looked up from germline, CDR1 is MNHEY and CDR2 is SVGAGI. CDR3 bases: TGTGCCAGCAGTTCCCCGGCTAGCGGGAGGCGTTGGGATGAGCAGTTCTTC. Its protein is CASSSPASGRRWDEQFF.

The rearrangement uses TRBV12-3 or TRBV12-4 and TRBJ2-1; perhaps TRBD2 as D (7 bases). Trimming took 8 bases from V and 7 from J, leaving 21 bases between them. The CDR3 runs to 15 residues. The CDR3 coding sequence is TGTGCCAGCGGTAAGGGGGGGAGGGCGAAAAATGAGCAGTTCTTC. Its translation: CASGKGGRAKNEQFF.

This clonotype was seen a few times. J is TRBJ1-2 and V is TRBV12-3 or TRBV12-4; 7 nucleotides match TRBD1. This CDR3 spans 14 amino acids. V shed 5 bases, J shed 8 bases, and the junction held 11 bases outside the gene matches. The DNA for the CDR3 is TGTGCCAGCAGTCGTGCCGGGACAGATAGCGGCTACACCTTC. Its protein product is CASSRAGTDSGYTF.

There are many counts of this clonotype. The genes are TRBV7-9 and TRBJ2-4, with 11 bases matching TRBD1. Germline V lookup: CDR1 SEHNR, CDR2 FQNEAQ (reference sequence). There are 16 residues in the CDR3. Losses at the gene ends were 5 bases for V and 2 bases for J; bases not matched to a gene: 5. CDR3: CASSRTGGLPKNIQYF. The CDR3 coding sequence is TGTGCCAGCAGCCGGACAGGGGGCTTGCCCAAAAACATTCAGTACTTC.

This chain uses TRBV4-1 with TRBJ1-4; D is unclear. Trimming stripped 11 bases from V and 0 bases from J, with 16 bases between. The CDR3 extends over 15 amino acids. The germline CDR1 and CDR2 sequences are MGHRA and YSYEKL. CDR3 bases: TGCGCCGCCGCAGTTGGGGTTGCAACTAATGAAAAACTGTTTTTT. Translating it yields CAAAVGVATNEKLFF.

The chain links TRBV6-5 to TRBJ1-2; D gene unclear. V dropped 0 bases and J dropped 7 bases, with 9 bases sitting between them. The CDR3 contains 13 residues. Germline V CDR1 and CDR2: MNHEY, SVGAGI. The CDR3 region is CASSYSGFLGYTF. CDR3 nucleotide sequence: TGTGCCAGCAGTTACTCCGGGTTCCTTGGCTACACCTTC.

A few counts support this clonotype. The J gene is TRBJ2-1, the V gene TRBV7-2; the D call may be TRBD1 or TRBD2 (5 bases each). V gave up 3 bases and J gave up 1 base, with 10 bases separating them. The CDR3 loop spans 15 amino acids. Germline V gives CDR1 SGHTA, CDR2 FQGNSA. The CDR3 DNA reads as TGTGCCAGCAGCTTGGGGGTGATGTCCTACAATGAGCAGTTCTTC. It encodes CASSLGVMSYNEQFF.

The chain recombines TRBV3-1 with TRBJ2-1; D is possibly TRBD2 (5 bases). This CDR3 spans 15 amino acids. Trimming shortened V by 0 bases and J by 2 bases, and 8 bases separated the two germline ends. Germline V gene data show CDR1 as LGHDT and CDR2 as YNNKEL (reference sequence). Written as DNA, the CDR3 is TGTGCCAGCAGCCAAGAGGCTAGCCCCTACAATGAGCAGTTCTTC. Protein: CASSQEASPYNEQFF.

This clonotype came up many times. The V and J genes are TRBV7-2 and TRBJ1-1; D unresolved. V was shortened by 5 bases and J by 0 bases, with 13 bases between the two germline ends. CDR3 length equals 15 residues. Germline assignment: CDR1 SGHTA and CDR2 FQGNSA. The CDR3 bases are TGTGCCAGCAGCCCCTCCCCGGGGATGAACACTGAAGCTTTCTTT. It specifies CASSPSPGMNTEAFF. The complete variable domain, with remaining parts taken from reference TRBV7-2 and TRBJ1-1, reads GAGVSQSPSNKVTEKGKDVELRCDPISGHTALYWYRQSLGQGLEFLIYFQGNSAPDKSGLPSDRFSAERTGGSVSTLTIQRTQQEDSAVYLCASSPSPGMNTEAFFGQGTRLTVV.

The chain uses TRBV9 and TRBJ2-7; TRBD2 agrees at 11 bases. This CDR3 is built from 15 residues. J lost 6 bases, V lost 4 bases, and 9 bases had no gene match. Germline CDR1 is SGDLS and CDR2 is YYNGEE. CDR3 amino acids: CASSNSGRALAEQYF. CDR3 DNA sequence: TGTGCCAGCAGCAATAGCGGGAGGGCCCTGGCCGAGCAGTACTTC.

This chain uses TRBV29-1 with TRBJ1-1; D not certain. V shed 4 bases and J shed 11 bases, with 11 bases lying between them. The CDR3 consists of 10 residues. From germline, CDR1 is SQVTM and CDR2 ANQGSEA. The CDR3, as DNA: TGCAGCGTTGCTGGGTTTGACGCTTTCTTT. Its translation is CSVAGFDAFF.

This clonotype was picked up many times. The rearrangement uses TRBV28 and TRBJ2-2; a weak D match, TRBD1 (6 bases). CDR1 MDHEN and CDR2 SYDVKM come from the germline V gene. Between the trimmed V and J ends, which lost 7 bases and 1 base, there was a span of 10 bases. This CDR3 has 14 amino acids. The CDR3 DNA is TGTGCCAGCACTGGACAGCAGAACACCGGGGAGCTGTTTTTT. Translating gives CASTGQQNTGELFF.

The V and J genes are TRBV7-3 and TRBJ2-7; maybe TRBD2 (5 bases). The length of the CDR3 is 13 residues. The V gene lost 1 base and the J gene lost 5 bases, with 9 bases spanning the gap. CDR1 and CDR2 (germline): SGHTA, FQGTGA. This CDR3 is CASSLILGDEQYF. The CDR3 DNA sequence: TGTGCCAGCAGCTTAATTCTGGGAGACGAGCAGTACTTC.

This clonotype was found a few times. The V call is TRBV4-2, the J call TRBJ2-3, with 8 bases lining up with TRBD2. The germline gives CDR1 LGHNA, CDR2 YNFKEQ. Trimming removed 0 bases from V and 6 bases from J; junction bases left unmatched: 8. The CDR3 length is 16 residues. The CDR3 nucleotides are TGTGCCAGCAGCCAAGATCCCATAGCGGGATACGATACGCAGTATTTT. Amino acids: CASSQDPIAGYDTQYF.